This T cell receptor (beta chain) was sequenced in a study of identifying expanded T cells in peripheral blood. There are 17 residues in the CDR3. V was pared by 4 bases and J by 3 bases, with 20 bases between. Germline V gives CDR1 SGHDT, CDR2 YYEEEE. Using immunoSEQ multiplex PCR, the repertoire was profiled, and TCRdb retains in-frame clones only, with some absent. This sample yields approximately 140,000 clones, of which 80% to 90% are seen a single time; about 8% belongs to the top ten. Input material: blood. This sequence was found in a person aged 18 to 70 in good health. The rearrangement joins TRBV5-6 to TRBJ1-5; D perhaps matches TRBD1 (5 bases). CDR3 protein: CASSQTGRGVVNQPQHF. DNA for the CDR3: TGTGCCAGCAGCCAAACCGGGCGGGGGGTCGTCAATCAGCCCCAGCATTTT.